The source of this T cell receptor beta chain is a study of Ad26.COV2.S vaccination and SARS-CoV-2 variants. Germline values: CDR1 MNHNS, CDR2 SASEGT. V lost 0 bases and J lost 15, with 6 bases in between. The CDR3 has 10 amino acids. Treatment here: over 15 received Ad26.COV2.S at low or high dose, single or two shots; 5 received placebo; per-sample allocation not given. Following the first vaccine or placebo injection, samples were taken on day 63. Data came from immunoSEQ multiplex PCR; TCRdb stores just in-frame clones and leaves some out. The profile covers about 350,000 clones, with 85% to 90% appearing a single time and around 5% taken by the ten largest.

The gene calls are TRBV6-1 and TRBJ2-1; D is uncertain. This TCR came from a person aged 18 to 59 who received the Ad26.COV2.S COVID-19 vaccine or a placebo. The sequences come from peripheral blood, collected in a trial of Ad26.COV2.S vaccine versus placebo. The CDR3 spells CASSEAVPFF. CDR3 coding DNA: TGTGCCAGCAGTGAAGCGGTGCCGTTCTTC.